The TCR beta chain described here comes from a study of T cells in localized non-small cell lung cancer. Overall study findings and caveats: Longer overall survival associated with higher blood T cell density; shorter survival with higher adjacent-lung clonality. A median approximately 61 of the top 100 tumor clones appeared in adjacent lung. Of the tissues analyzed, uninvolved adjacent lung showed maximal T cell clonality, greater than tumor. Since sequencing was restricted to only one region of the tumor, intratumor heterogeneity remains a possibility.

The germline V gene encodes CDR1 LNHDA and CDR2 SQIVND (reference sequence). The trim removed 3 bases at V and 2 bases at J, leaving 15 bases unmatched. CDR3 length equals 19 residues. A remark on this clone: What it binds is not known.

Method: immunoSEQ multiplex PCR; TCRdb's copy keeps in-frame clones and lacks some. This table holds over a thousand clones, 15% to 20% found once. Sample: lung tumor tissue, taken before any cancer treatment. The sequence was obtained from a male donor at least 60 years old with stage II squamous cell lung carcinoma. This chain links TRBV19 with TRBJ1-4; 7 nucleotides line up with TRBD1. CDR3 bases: TGTGCCAGTAGTATCCGGGACAGCGGAGCGTCATCCACTAATGAAAAACTGTTTTTT. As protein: CASSIRDSGASSTNEKLFF.